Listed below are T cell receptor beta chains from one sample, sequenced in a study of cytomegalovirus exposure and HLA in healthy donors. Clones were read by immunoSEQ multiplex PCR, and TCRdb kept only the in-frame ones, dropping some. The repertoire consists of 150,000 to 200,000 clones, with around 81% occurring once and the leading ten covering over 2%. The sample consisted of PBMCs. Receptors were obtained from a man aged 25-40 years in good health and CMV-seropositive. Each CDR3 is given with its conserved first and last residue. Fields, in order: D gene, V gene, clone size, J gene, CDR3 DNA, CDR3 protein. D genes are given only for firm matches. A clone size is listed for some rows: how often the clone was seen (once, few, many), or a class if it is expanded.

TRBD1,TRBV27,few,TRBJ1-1,TGTGCCAGCAGTCCAACCGGACAGGGTTTCATGAACACTGAAGCTTTCTTT,CASSPTGQGFMNTEAFF
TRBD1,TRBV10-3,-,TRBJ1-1,TGTGCCATCAGCGGAGCGGGACAGGGAGTCACTGAAGCTTTCTTT,CAISGAGQGVTEAFF
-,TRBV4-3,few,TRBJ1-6,TGCGCCAGCAGCCAAGATCGGGACTCTACAAATTCACCCCTCCACTTT,CASSQDRDSTNSPLHF
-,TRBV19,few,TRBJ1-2,TGTGCCAGTAGTCTGAGATCGTATGGCTACACCTTC,CASSLRSYGYTF
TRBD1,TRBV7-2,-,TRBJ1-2,TGTGCCAGCAGCTTAGTCCTCAGGGGGAACTATGGCTACACCTTC,CASSLVLRGNYGYTF
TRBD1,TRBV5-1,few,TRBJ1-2,TGCGCCAGCAGCTTGACTGGACAGGGGGATCCGTTCCGACCTTATGGCTACACCTTC,CASSLTGQGDPFRPYGYTF
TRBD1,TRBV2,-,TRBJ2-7,TGTGCCAGCAGTGAATGGGGAACAGGGGCCGACTCCTACGAGCAGTACTTC,CASSEWGTGADSYEQYF
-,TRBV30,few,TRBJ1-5,TGTGCCTGGAGTCCAGGCAATCAGCCCCAGCATTTT,CAWSPGNQPQHF
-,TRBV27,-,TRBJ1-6,TGTGCCAGCAGTTTAGCGCTCGGAGTGGGTTATAATTCACCCCTCCACTTT,CASSLALGVGYNSPLHF
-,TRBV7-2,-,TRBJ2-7,TGTGCCAGCAGCTTATCACCTGCCACAGCTTACGAGCAGTACTTC,CASSLSPATAYEQYF
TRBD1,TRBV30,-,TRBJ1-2,TGTGCTTTGACAGGGGGTAACTATGGCTACACCTTC,CALTGGNYGYTF
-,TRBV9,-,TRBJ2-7,TGTGCCAGCAGCGTAGGGCTCCTGGGCCCCGAGCAGTACTTC,CASSVGLLGPEQYF
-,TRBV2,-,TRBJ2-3,TGTGCCAGCAGGGGACTTGGCACAGATACGCAGTATTTT,CASRGLGTDTQYF
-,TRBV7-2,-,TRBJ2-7,TGTGCCAGCAGCTTTTATGGTAGCGAGCAGTACTTC,CASSFYGSEQYF
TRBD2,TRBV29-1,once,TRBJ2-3,TGCAGCGTTGCAGCGGGAACAGATACGCAGTATTTT,CSVAAGTDTQYF
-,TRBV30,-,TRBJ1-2,TGTGCCTGGAGTGGGGAGGGGAACTATGGCTACACCTTC,CAWSGEGNYGYTF
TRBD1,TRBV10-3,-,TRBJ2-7,TGTGCCGTCGGACAGGGTGGGCACGAGCAGTACTTC,CAVGQGGHEQYF
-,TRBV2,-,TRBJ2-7,TGTGCCAGCAACAGGGTGGAATACGAGCAGTACTTC,CASNRVEYEQYF
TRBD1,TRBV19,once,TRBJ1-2,TGTGCCAGTAGTAATCGGGGACAGGGGGCGGCCTATGGCTACACCTTC,CASSNRGQGAAYGYTF
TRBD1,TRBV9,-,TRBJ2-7,TGTGCCAGCAGCGTAGCGACAGGGGGCTACGAGCAGTACTTC,CASSVATGGYEQYF
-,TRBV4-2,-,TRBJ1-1,TGTGCCAGCAGCCAAGAAACGACAGGGAACACTGAAGCTTTCTTT,CASSQETTGNTEAFF
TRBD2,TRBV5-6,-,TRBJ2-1,TGTGCCAGCAGCGCACGGACTAGCGGGGGTCAGTCCTACAATGAGCAGTTCTTC,CASSARTSGGQSYNEQFF
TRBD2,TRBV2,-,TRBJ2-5,TGTGCCAGCAGTGACATGGGGACTAGCGCCGTGACCCAGTACTTC,CASSDMGTSAVTQYF
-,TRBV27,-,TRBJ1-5,TGTGCCAGCAGTTTAGGCAATAGCAATCAGCCCCAGCATTTT,CASSLGNSNQPQHF
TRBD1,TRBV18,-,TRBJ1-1,TGTGCCAGCTCACCAGGGACAGGGAGTGATACTGAAGCTTTCTTT,CASSPGTGSDTEAFF
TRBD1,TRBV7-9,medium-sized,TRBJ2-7,TGTGCCAGCAGCCGGGACAGGGGCCACGAGCAGTACTTC,CASSRDRGHEQYF
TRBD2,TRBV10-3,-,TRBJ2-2,TGTGCCATCAGTGAGGGACTAGCCAACACCGGGGAGCTGTTTTTT,CAISEGLANTGELFF
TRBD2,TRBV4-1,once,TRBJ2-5,TGCGCCAGCAGCCAAGATGGGCGACTAGCGGGGGGAGAGACCCAGTACTTC,CASSQDGRLAGGETQYF
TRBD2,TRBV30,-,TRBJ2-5,TGTGCCTGGAGTGTCCCAACTGCCCGGACTAGCGGAGAGGGGACCCAGTACTTC,CAWSVPTARTSGEGTQYF
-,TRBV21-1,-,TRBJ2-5,TGTGCCAGCAGCACCTACGCGGCATTTAGCCAAGAGACCCAGTACTTC,CASSTYAAFSQETQYF
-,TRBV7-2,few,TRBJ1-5,TGTGCCAGCAGCTCCAACAATCAGCCCCAGCATTTT,CASSSNNQPQHF
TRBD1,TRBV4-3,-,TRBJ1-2,TGCGCCAGCAGCCAAGAGGGACAGGGCCACTATGGCTACACCTTC,CASSQEGQGHYGYTF
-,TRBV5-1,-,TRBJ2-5,TGCGCCAGCAGCTTGGTAGGTCAGGGCGGCGAGACCCAGTACTTC,CASSLVGQGGETQYF
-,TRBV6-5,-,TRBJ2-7,TGTGCCACCGACAAGAAGCAGTACTTC,CATDKKQYF
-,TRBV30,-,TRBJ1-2,TGTGCCTGGAGTGTCGACAGCTATGGCTACACCTTC,CAWSVDSYGYTF
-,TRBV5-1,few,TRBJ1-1,TGCGCCAGCAGCTGGGGTAGTTCGGGGACTGAAGCTTTCTTT,CASSWGSSGTEAFF
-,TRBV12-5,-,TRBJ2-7,TGTGCTAGTGGTTTTAGGCAGGGTTTCAACGAGCAGTACTTC,CASGFRQGFNEQYF
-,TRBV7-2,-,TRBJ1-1,TGTGCCAGCAGCTTTAGGGGCGACGAAGCTTTCTTT,CASSFRGDEAFF
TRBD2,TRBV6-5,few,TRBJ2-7,TGTGCCTCCGGGACTAGTGTCTACGAGCAGTACTTC,CASGTSVYEQYF
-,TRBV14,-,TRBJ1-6,TGTGCCAGCAGCCAGAAAAGGGTCGGCGGGGCCTATAATTCACCCCTCCACTTT,CASSQKRVGGAYNSPLHF
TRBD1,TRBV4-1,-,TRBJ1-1,TGCGCCAGCAGCCAAAAGAACCCGGGACAGAAGTTGTCTGAAGCTTTCTTT,CASSQKNPGQKLSEAFF
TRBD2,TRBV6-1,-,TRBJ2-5,TGTGCCAGCAGTGTGCTAGCGGGGGGGCAAGAGACCCAGTACTTC,CASSVLAGGQETQYF
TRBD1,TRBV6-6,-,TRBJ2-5,TGTGCCAGCAGTTACGGCTCGGCAGGGGGCGTGGAGACCCAGTACTTC,CASSYGSAGGVETQYF
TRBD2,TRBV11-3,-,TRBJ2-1,TGTGCCAGCAGCCCTTATTCGGGAGCGGGGATAAGCTCCTACAATGAGCAGTTCTTC,CASSPYSGAGISSYNEQFF
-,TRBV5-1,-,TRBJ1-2,TGCGCCAGCAGCTTGGCCGGAGGGGTGAACTATGGCTACACCTTC,CASSLAGGVNYGYTF
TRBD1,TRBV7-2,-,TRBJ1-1,TGTGCCAGCAGCCCGTCGACAGGGCTTCACACTGAAGCTTTCTTT,CASSPSTGLHTEAFF
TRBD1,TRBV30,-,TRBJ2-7,TGTGCCTGGATCCCCCGGACAGGGTTCTCCGAGCAGTACTTC,CAWIPRTGFSEQYF
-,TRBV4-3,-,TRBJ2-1,TGCGCCAGCAGCCAAGAAATCCAAGCGGGCATGCCCTACAATGAGCAGTTCTTC,CASSQEIQAGMPYNEQFF
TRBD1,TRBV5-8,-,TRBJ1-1,TGTGCCAGCAGCCTGGGACAGCCCGGGTCGAAAGCTTTCTTT,CASSLGQPGSKAFF
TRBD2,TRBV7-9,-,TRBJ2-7,TGTGCCAGCAGCCAAATGACTAGCGGGGGCCTCTACGAGCAGTACTTC,CASSQMTSGGLYEQYF
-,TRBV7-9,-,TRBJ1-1,TGTGCCAGCAGTCCGACGACCCCAGGGCGGACTGAAGCTTTCTTT,CASSPTTPGRTEAFF
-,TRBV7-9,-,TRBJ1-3,TGTGCCAGCAGCTTAGGGACTCCATACTCTGGAAACACCATATATTTT,CASSLGTPYSGNTIYF
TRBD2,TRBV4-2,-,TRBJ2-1,TGTGCCAGCAGCCAAGGATTAGCGGGGGGGTACAATGAGCAGTTCTTC,CASSQGLAGGYNEQFF
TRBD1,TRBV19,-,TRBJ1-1,TGTGCCAGTAGTCTCCGGGACAGCCTATTGAACACTGAAGCTTTCTTT,CASSLRDSLLNTEAFF
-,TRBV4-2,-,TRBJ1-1,TGTGCCAGCAGCCAAGAAGGGGGGGGAGGTACTGAAGCTTTCTTT,CASSQEGGGGTEAFF